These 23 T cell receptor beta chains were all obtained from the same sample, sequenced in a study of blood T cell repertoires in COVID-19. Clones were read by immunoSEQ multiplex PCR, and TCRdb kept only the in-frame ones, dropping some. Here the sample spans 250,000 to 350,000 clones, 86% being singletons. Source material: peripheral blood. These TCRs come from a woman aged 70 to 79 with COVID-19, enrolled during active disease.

The chain's CDR3 is CASRGRGDEKLFF. DNA for the CDR3: TGTGCCAGCAGGGGCCGGGGGGACGAAAAACTGTTTTTT. The genes are TRBV2 and TRBJ1-4, with TRBD1 as a possible D gene (5 bases). CDR1 is SNHLY and CDR2 is FYNNEI in the germline V gene. V was cut by 6 bases and J by 8 bases, with 13 bases left in between. CDR3 length equals 13 residues.

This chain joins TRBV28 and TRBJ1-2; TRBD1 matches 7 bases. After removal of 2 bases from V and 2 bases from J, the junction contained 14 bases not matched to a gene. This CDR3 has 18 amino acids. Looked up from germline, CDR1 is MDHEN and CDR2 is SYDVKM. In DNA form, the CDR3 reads TGTGCCAGCAGTTTAGTGGCCATTCGTGGGGGACAGAACTATGGCTACACCTTC. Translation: CASSLVAIRGGQNYGYTF.

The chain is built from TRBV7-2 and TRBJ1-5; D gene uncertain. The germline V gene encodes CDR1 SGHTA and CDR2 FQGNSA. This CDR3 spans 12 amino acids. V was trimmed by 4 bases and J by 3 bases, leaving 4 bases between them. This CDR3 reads CASSYHNQPQHF. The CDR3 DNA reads TGTGCCAGCAGCTATCACAATCAGCCCCAGCATTTT.

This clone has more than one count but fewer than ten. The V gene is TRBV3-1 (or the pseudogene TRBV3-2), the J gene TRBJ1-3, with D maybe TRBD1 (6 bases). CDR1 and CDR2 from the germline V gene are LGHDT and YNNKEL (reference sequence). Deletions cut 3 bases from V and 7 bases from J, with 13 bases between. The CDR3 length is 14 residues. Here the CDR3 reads CASSHSGVGNTIYF. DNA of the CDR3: TGTGCCAGCAGCCACTCAGGGGTTGGGAACACCATATATTTT.

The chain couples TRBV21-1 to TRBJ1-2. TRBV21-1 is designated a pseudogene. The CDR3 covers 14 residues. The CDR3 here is CASSVLAGGMGYTF. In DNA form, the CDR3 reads TGTGCCAGCAGCGTACTAGCAGGAGGAATGGGCTACACCTTC.

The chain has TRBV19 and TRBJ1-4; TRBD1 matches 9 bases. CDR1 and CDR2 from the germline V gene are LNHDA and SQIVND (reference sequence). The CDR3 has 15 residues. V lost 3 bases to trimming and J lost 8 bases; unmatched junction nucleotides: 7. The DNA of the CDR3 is TGTGCCAGTAGTATGCCTGGGGGACAGGGCGAAAAACTGTTTTTT. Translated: CASSMPGGQGEKLFF.

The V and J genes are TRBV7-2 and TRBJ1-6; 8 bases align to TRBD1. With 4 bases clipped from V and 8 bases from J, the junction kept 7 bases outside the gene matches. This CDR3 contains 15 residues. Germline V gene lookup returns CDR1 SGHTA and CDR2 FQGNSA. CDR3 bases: TGTGCCAGCAGCTCTGACAGGGGTGGAGATTCACCCCTCCACTTT. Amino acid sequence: CASSSDRGGDSPLHF.

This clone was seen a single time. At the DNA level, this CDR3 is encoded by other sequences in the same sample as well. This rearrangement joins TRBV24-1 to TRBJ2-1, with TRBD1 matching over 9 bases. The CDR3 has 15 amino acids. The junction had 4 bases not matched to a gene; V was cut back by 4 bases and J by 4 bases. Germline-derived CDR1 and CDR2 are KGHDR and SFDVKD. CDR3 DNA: TGTGCCACCAGTGACCCTGGGACAGGGTACAATGAGCAGTTCTTC. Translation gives CATSDPGTGYNEQFF.

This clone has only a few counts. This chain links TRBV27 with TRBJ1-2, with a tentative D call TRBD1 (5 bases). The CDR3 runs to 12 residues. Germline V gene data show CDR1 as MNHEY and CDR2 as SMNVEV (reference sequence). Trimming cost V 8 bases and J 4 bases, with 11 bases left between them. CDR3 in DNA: TGTGCCAGCTCAGGGAGGAGCTATGGCTACACCTTC. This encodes CASSGRSYGYTF.

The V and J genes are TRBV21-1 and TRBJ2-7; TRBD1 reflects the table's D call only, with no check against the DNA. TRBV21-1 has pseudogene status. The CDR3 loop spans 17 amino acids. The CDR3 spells CASSNGKGRARIFEQYF. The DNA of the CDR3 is TGTGCCAGCAGCAATGGTAAGGGCAGGGCGAGGATCTTCGAGCAGTACTTC.

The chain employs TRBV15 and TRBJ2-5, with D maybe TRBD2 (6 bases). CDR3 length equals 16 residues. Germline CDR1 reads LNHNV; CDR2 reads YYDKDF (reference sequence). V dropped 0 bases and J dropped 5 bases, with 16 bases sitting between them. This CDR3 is CATSRDKPAGSETQYF. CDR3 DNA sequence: TGTGCCACCAGCAGAGATAAGCCCGCGGGAAGCGAGACCCAGTACTTC.

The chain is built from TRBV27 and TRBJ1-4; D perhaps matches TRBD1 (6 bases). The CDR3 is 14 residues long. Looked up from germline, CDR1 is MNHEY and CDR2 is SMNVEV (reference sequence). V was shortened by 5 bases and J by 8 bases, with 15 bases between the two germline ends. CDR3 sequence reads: CASSPTWGGEKLFF. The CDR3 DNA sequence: TGTGCCAGCAGTCCAACCTGGGGGGGCGAAAAACTGTTTTTT.

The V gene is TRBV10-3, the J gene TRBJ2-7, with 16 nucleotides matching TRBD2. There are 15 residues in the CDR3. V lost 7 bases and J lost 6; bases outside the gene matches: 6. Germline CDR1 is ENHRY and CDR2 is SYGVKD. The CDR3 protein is CAIKGLAGGPGEQYF. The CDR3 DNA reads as TGTGCCATCAAGGGACTAGCGGGGGGGCCGGGCGAGCAGTACTTC.

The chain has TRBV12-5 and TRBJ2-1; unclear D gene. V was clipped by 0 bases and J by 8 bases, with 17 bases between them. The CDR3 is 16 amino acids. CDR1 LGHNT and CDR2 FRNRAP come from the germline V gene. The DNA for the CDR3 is TGTGCTAGTGGTTTGGTTCCCGAGAACCTGCTGCATGAGCAGTTCTTC. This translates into CASGLVPENLLHEQFF.

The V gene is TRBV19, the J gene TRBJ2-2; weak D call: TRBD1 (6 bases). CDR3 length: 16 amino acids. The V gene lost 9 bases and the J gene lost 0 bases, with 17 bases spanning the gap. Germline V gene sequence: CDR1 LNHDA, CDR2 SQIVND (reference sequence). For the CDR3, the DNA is TGTGCCAGACACCCCCCTGGGACACCGAACACCGGGGAGCTGTTTTTT. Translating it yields CARHPPGTPNTGELFF.

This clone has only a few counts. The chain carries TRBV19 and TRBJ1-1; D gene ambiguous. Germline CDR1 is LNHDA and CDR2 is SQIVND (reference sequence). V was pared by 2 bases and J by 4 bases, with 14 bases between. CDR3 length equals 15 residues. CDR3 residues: CASSILSVRSTEAFF. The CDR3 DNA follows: TGTGCCAGTAGTATACTCAGTGTGAGGAGCACTGAAGCTTTCTTT.

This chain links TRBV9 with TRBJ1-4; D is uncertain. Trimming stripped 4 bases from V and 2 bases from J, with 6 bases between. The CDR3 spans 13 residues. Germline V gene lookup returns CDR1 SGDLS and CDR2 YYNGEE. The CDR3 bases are TGTGCCAGCAGCAGCTCGACTAATGAAAAACTGTTTTTT. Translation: CASSSSTNEKLFF.

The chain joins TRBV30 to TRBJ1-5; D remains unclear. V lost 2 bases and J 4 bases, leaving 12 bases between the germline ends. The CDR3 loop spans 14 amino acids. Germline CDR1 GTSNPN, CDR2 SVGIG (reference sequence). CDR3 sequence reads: CAWSREAWNQPQHF. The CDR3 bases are TGTGCCTGGAGTCGTGAGGCCTGGAATCAGCCCCAGCATTTT.

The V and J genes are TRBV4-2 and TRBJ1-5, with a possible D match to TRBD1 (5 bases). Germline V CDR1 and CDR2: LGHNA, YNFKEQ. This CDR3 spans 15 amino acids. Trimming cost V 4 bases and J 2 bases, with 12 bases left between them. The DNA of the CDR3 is TGTGCCAGCAGCCCCTCGGGGGTGGGCAATCAGCCCCAGCATTTT. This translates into CASSPSGVGNQPQHF.

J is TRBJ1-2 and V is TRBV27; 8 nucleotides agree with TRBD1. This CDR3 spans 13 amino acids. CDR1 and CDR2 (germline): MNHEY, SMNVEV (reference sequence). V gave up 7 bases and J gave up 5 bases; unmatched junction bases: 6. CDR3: CASTLTGVYGYTF. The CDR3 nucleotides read TGTGCCAGCACCCTGACAGGGGTTTATGGCTACACCTTC.

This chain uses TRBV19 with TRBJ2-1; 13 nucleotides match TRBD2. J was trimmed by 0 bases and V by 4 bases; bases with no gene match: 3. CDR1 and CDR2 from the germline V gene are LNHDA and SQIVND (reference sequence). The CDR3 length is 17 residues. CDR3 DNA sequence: TGTGCCAGTAGTAGGACTAGCGGGGGATCCTCCTACAATGAGCAGTTCTTC. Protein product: CASSRTSGGSSYNEQFF.

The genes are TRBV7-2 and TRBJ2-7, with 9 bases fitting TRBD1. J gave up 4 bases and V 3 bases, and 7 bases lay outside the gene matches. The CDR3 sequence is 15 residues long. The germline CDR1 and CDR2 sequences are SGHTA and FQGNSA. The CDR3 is CASSFGGTGSYEQYF. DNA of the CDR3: TGTGCCAGCAGCTTCGGAGGGACAGGGTCGTACGAGCAGTACTTC.

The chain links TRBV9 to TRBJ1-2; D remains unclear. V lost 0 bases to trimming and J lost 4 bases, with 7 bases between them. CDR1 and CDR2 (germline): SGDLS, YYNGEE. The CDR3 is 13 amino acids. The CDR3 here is CASSVGQFYGYTF. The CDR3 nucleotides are TGTGCCAGCAGCGTAGGCCAGTTCTATGGCTACACCTTC.